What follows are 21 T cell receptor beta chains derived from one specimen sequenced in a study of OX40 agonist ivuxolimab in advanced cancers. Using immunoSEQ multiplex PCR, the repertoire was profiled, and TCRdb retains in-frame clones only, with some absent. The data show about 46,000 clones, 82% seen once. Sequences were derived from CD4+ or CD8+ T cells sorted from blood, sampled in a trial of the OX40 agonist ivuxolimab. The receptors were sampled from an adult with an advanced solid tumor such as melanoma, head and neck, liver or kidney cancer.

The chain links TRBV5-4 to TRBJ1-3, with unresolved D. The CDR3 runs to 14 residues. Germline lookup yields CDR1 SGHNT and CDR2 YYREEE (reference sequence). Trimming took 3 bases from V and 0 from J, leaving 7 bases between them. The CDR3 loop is CASSSGRSGNTIYF. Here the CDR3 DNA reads TGTGCCAGCAGCTCAGGCCGCTCTGGAAACACCATATATTTT.

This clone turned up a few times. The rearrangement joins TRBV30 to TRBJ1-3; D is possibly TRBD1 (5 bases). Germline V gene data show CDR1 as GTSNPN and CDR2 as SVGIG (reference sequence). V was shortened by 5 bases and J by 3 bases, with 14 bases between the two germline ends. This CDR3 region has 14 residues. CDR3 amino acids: CAWARGSLGNTIYF. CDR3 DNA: TGTGCCTGGGCACGGGGGTCCCTTGGAAACACCATATATTTT.

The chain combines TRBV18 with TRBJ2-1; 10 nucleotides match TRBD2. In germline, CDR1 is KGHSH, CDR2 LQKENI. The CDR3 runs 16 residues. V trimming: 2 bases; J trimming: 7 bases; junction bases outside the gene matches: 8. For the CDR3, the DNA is TGTGCCAGCTCACCAAGAGCGGGGGGGCCGGAGAATGAGCAGTTCTTC. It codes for CASSPRAGGPENEQFF.

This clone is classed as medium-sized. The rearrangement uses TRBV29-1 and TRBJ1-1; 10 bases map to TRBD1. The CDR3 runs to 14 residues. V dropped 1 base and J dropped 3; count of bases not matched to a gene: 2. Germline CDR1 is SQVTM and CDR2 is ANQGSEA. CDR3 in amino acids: CSVEGDRGHTEAFF. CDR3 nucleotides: TGCAGCGTTGAAGGAGACAGGGGGCACACTGAAGCTTTCTTT.

CDR3 loop: CSVEKRVSTYGYTF. The CDR3 DNA reads TGCAGCGTTGAAAAAAGGGTCTCAACCTATGGCTACACCTTC. The V gene is TRBV29-1, the J gene TRBJ1-2; the D is unclear. Trimming took 2 bases from V and 4 from J, leaving 14 bases between them. This CDR3 comprises 14 residues. Germline-derived CDR1 and CDR2 are SQVTM and ANQGSEA.

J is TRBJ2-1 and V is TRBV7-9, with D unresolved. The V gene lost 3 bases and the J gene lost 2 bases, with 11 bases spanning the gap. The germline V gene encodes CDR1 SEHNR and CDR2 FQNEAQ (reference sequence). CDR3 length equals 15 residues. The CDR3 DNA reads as TGTGCCAGCAGCTTGGGGTCGTCGACCTACAATGAGCAGTTCTTC. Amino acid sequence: CASSLGSSTYNEQFF. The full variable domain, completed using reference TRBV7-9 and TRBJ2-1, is DTGVSQNPRHKITKRGQNVTFRCDPISEHNRLYWYRQTLGQGPEFLTYFQNEAQLEKSRLLSDRFSAERPKGSFSTLEIQRTEQGDSAMYLCASSLGSSTYNEQFFGPGTRLTVL.

CDR3 region: CASSIQGRGSNQPQHF. DNA of the CDR3: TGTGCCAGTAGTATACAGGGGCGAGGTAGCAATCAGCCCCAGCATTTT. V and J are TRBV19 and TRBJ1-5; D is perhaps TRBD1 (6 bases). Germline values: CDR1 LNHDA, CDR2 SQIVND (reference sequence). Trimming removed 2 bases from V and 0 bases from J, with 11 bases in between. This CDR3 region has 16 residues.

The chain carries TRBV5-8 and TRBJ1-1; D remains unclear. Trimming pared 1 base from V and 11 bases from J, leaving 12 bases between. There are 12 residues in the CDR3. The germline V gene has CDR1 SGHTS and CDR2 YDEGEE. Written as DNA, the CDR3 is TGTGCCAGCAGCTTGTTGGGGTTAAGGGCTTTCTTT. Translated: CASSLLGLRAFF.

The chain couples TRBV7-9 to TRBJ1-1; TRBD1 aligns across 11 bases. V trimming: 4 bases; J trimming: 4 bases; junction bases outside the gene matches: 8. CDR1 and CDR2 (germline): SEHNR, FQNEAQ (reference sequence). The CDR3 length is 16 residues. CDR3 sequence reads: CASSSYGQGASTEAFF. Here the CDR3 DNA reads TGTGCCAGCAGCTCATATGGACAGGGGGCTTCCACTGAAGCTTTCTTT.

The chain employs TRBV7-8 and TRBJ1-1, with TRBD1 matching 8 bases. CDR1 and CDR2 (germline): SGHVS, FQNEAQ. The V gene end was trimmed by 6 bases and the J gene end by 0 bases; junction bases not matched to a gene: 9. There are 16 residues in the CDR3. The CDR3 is CASSRTGSVLNTEAFF. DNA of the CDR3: TGTGCCAGCAGTCGGACAGGGTCGGTCCTGAACACTGAAGCTTTCTTT. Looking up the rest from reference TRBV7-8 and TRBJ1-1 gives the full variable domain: GAGVSQSPRYKVAKRGQDVALRCDPISGHVSLFWYQQALGQGPEFLTYFQNEAQLDKSGLPSDRFFAERPEGSVSTLKIQRTQQEDSAVYLCASSRTGSVLNTEAFFGQGTRLTVV.

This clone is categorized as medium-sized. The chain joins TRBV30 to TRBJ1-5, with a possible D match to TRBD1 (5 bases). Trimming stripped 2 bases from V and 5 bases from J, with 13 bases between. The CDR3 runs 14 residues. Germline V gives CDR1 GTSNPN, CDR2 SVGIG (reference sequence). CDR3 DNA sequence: TGTGCCTGGAGTCCCGGGCTGGGGGATCAGCCCCAGCATTTT. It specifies CAWSPGLGDQPQHF.

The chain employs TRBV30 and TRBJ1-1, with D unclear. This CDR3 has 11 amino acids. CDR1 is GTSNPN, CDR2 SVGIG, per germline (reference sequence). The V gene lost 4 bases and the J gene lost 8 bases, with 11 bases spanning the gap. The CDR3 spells CAWKGGREAFF. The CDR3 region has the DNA TGTGCCTGGAAGGGAGGGCGGGAAGCTTTCTTT.

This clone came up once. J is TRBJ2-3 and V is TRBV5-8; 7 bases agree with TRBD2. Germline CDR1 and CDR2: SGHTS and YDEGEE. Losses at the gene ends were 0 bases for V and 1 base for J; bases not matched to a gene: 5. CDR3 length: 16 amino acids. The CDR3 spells CASSLVTGGGTDTQYF. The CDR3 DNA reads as TGTGCCAGCAGCTTGGTTACTGGGGGGGGCACAGATACGCAGTATTTT.

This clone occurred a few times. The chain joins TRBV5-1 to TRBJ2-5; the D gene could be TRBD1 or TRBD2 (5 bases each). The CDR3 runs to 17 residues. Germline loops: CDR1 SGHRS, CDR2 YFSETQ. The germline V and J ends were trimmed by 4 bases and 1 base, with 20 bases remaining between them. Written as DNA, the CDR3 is TGCGCCAGCAGCCCTGGGACCGCCTGGACGGCCCAAGAGACCCAGTACTTC. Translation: CASSPGTAWTAQETQYF.

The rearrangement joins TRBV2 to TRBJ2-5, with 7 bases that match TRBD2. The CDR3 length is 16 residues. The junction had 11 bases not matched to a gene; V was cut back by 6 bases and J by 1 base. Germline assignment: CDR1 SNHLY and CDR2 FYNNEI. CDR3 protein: CASSPAIAGAQETQYF. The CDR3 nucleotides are TGTGCCAGCAGCCCAGCTATAGCGGGCGCCCAAGAGACCCAGTACTTC. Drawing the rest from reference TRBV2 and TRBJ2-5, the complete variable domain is EPEVTQTPSHQVTQMGQEVILRCVPISNHLYFYWYRQILGQKVEFLVSFYNNEISEKSEIFDDQFSVERPDGSNFTLKIRSTKLEDSAMYFCASSPAIAGAQETQYFGPGTRLLVL.

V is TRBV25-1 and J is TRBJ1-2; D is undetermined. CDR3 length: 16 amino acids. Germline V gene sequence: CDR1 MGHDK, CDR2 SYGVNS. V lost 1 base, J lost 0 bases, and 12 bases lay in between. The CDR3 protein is CASSEFRGTSNYGYTF. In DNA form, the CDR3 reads TGTGCCAGCAGTGAATTTCGGGGAACCTCTAACTATGGCTACACCTTC.

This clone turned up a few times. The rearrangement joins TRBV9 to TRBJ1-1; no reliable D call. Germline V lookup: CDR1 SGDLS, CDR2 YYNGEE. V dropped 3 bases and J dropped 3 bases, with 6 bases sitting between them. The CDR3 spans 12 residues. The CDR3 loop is CASSAEDTEAFF. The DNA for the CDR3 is TGTGCCAGCAGCGCAGAAGACACTGAAGCTTTCTTT. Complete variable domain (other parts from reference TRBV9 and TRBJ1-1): DSGVTQTPKHLITATGQRVTLRCSPRSGDLSVYWYQQSLDQGLQFLIQYYNGEERAKGNILERFSAQQFPDLHSELNLSSLELGDSALYFCASSAEDTEAFFGQGTRLTVV.

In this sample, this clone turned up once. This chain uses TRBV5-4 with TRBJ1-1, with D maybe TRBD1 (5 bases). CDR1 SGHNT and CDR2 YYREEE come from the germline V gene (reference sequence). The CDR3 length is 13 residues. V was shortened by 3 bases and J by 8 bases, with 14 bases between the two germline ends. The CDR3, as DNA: TGTGCCAGCAGCTCCCCTGAGGGGACGGAAGCTTTCTTT. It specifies CASSSPEGTEAFF. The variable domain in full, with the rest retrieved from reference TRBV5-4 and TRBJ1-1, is ETGVTQSPTHLIKTRGQQVTLRCSSQSGHNTVSWYQQALGQGPQFIFQYYREEENGRGNFPPRFSGLQFPNYSSELNVNALELDDSALYLCASSSPEGTEAFFGQGTRLTVV.

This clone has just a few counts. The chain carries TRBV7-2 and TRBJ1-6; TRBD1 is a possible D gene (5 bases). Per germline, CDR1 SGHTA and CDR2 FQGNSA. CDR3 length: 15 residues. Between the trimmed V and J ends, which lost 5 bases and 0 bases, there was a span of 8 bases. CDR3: CASSPGGSYNSPLHF. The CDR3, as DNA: TGTGCCAGCAGCCCGGGGGGCTCCTATAATTCACCCCTCCACTTT. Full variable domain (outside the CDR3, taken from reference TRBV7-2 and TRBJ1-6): GAGVSQSPSNKVTEKGKDVELRCDPISGHTALYWYRQSLGQGLEFLIYFQGNSAPDKSGLPSDRFSAERTGGSVSTLTIQRTQQEDSAVYLCASSPGGSYNSPLHFGNGTRLTVT.

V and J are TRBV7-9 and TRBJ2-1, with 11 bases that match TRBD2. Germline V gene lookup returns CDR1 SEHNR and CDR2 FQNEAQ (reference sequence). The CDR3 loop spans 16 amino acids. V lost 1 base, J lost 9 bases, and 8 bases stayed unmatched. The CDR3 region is CASSLDLAGGLVEQFF. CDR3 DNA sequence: TGTGCCAGCAGCTTAGACTTAGCGGGGGGGCTGGTTGAGCAGTTCTTC.

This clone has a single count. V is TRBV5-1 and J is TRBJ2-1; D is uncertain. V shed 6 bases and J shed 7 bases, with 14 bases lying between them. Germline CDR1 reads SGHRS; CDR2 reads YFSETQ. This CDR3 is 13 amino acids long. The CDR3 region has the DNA TGCGCCAGCAAGGAGAACCCCGTTAATGAGCAGTTCTTC. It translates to CASKENPVNEQFF.